This TCR beta chain derives from a study of lymphopenia after photon versus proton radiotherapy. V was shortened by 3 bases and J by 0 bases, with 12 bases between the two germline ends. The V gene's germline CDR1 is MNHEY and CDR2 SMNVEV (reference sequence). The CDR3 length is 15 residues. Method: immunoSEQ multiplex PCR; TCRdb's copy keeps in-frame clones and lacks some. The sample lists some 70,000 clones, approximately 87% seen once, with less than 14% in the top ten. The chain recombines TRBV27 with TRBJ2-7; possible D gene TRBD2, 5 bases. The specimen comprised peripheral blood, sampled from a patient treated with proton-based radiotherapy. This receptor was taken from an elderly man with esophageal cancer. CDR3 in DNA: TGTGCCAGCAGTTTCCGTTCTGGACTCTCCTACGAGCAGTACTTC. Translating gives CASSFRSGLSYEQYF.